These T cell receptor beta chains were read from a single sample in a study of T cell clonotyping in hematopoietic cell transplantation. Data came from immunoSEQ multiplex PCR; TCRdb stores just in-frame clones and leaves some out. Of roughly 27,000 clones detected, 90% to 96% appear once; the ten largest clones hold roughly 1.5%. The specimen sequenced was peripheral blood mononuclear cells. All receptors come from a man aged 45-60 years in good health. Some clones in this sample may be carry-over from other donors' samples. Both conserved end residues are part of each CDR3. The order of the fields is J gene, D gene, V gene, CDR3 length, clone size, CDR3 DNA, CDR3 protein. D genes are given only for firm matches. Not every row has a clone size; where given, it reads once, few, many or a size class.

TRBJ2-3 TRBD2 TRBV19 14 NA TGTGCCAGTAGGGGACTAGCTTTCACAGATACGCAGTATTTT CASRGLAFTDTQYF
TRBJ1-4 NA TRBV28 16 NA TGTGCCAGCAGTTTATTTGGTAGTGCAACTAATGAAAAACTGTTTTTT CASSLFGSATNEKLFF
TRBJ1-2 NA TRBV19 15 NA TGTGCCAGTAGTATAACCCCGGCGGTCGGCTATGGCTACACCTTC CASSITPAVGYGYTF
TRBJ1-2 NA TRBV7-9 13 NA TGTGCCAGCAGCTTAGCGCGGGGCTATGGCTACACCTTC CASSLARGYGYTF
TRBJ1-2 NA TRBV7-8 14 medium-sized TGTGCCAGCAGCTTAGCAGACCCTAAGGATGGCTACACCTTC CASSLADPKDGYTF
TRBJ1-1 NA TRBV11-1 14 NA TGTGCCAGCAGGGAAAAACAGGGTCGGGATGAAGCTTTCTTT CASREKQGRDEAFF
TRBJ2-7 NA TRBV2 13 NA TGTGCCAGCAGGGGGACGGCTTCCTACGAGCAGTACTTC CASRGTASYEQYF
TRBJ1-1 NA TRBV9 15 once TGTGCCAGCAGCGTAGTTTCGACGGGGAACACTGAAGCTTTCTTT CASSVVSTGNTEAFF
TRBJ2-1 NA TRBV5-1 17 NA TGCGCCAGCAGCTTGGCGAGCACAGGGTACTCCTACAATGAGCAGTTCTTC CASSLASTGYSYNEQFF
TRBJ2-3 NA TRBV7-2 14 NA TGTGCCAGCAGCATTTATGAAAGGACAGATACGCAGTATTTT CASSIYERTDTQYF
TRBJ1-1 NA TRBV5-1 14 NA TGCGCCAGCAGCTTGTTCGGGGAAGACACTGAAGCTTTCTTT CASSLFGEDTEAFF
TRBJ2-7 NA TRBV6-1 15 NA TGTGCCAGCAGTGAATATCGGACACCAGACTACGAGCAGTACTTC CASSEYRTPDYEQYF
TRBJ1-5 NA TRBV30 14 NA TGTGCCTGGAACAGGGCGGGGAACAATCAGCCCCAGCATTTT CAWNRAGNNQPQHF
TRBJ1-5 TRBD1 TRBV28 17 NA TGTGCCAGCAGTTTAGGACAGGGGTGGGATAGCAATCAGCCCCAGCATTTT CASSLGQGWDSNQPQHF
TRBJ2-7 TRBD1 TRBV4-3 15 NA TGCGCCAGCAGCTCCCGGACAGGGGGCCCCTACGAGCAGTACTTC CASSSRTGGPYEQYF
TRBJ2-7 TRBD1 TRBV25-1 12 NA TGTGCCAGCAGTACAGGGGCCTACGAGCAGTACTTC CASSTGAYEQYF
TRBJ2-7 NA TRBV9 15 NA TGTGCCAGCAGCGTCTCAACAGCAAGCTCCTACGAGCAGTACTTC CASSVSTASSYEQYF
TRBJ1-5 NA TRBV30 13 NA TGTGCCTGGAGCAACAGGGCCCTCCAGCCCCAGCATTTT CAWSNRALQPQHF
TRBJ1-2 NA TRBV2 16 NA TGTGCCAGCACCCCTCAGGCGGGGTCGATCAACTATGGCTACACCTTC CASTPQAGSINYGYTF
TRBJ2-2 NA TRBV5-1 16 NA TGCGCCAGCAGCTTGGTGCAGGTGATGAACACCGGGGAGCTGTTTTTT CASSLVQVMNTGELFF
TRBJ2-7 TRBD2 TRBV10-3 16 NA TGTGCCATCAGTGGTAGGACTAGCGGGGCCAACTACGAGCAGTACTTC CAISGRTSGANYEQYF
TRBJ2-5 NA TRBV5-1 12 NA TGCGCCAGCAGCTTGGCCCAAGAGACCCAGTACTTC CASSLAQETQYF